This T cell receptor (beta chain) was obtained from a study of cytomegalovirus exposure and HLA in healthy donors. In the case of this clone: Its matching antigen is unknown.

General study findings and limits: The productive fraction for most TCR beta V segments was about 90% or about 30% in an earlier analysis.

With 60 Vbeta and 13 Jbeta primers, the PCR was carried out. Here immunoSEQ multiplex PCR was the method, and the copy in TCRdb shows in-frame clones only, minus some. Of about 200,000 clones in the sample, roughly 80% were seen once. The CDR3 is 15 amino acids. Trimming took off 4 bases at V and 1 base at J, with 8 bases between the two ends. CDR1 and CDR2 from the germline V gene are SEHNR and FQNEAQ (reference sequence). V usage is TRBV7-9 and J usage is TRBJ1-6; weak D call: TRBD1 (6 bases). Material: PBMCs. This clonotype originated in a man between 25 and 39 years old in good health and CMV-seronegative. CDR3 sequence reads: CASSWQGSYNSPLHF. The CDR3 DNA follows: TGTGCCAGCAGCTGGCAGGGGTCCTATAATTCACCCCTCCACTTT.